Listed below are T cell receptor beta chains from one sample, sequenced in a study of blood T cell repertoires in COVID-19. Some clones are missing from TCRdb's copy, which holds only in-frame ones; the method was immunoSEQ multiplex PCR. The profile shows around 140,000 clones, roughly 90% of them singletons. The sample comprised PBMCs or T cells enriched from blood (not recorded which). The receptors come from a woman between 40 and 55 years old who had been exposed to COVID-19. Each CDR3 is given with its conserved first and last residue. The D gene is left open where the match is weak. The size field is filled for only some rows; it gives once, few, many or a size class.

>once|-|TRBJ2-6|TRBV7-3
TGTGCCAGCAGCTTCAACTTTGGAGGGACCCAAGGGACTGGGGCCAACGTCCTGACTTTC
CASSFNFGGTQGTGANVLTF
>-|-|TRBJ2-7|TRBV6-5
TGTGCCAGCAGCAGCAACCGGGACTCTATGTACGAGCAGTACTTC
CASSSNRDSMYEQYF
>-|-|TRBJ2-2|TRBV6-2/TRBV6-3
TGTGCCAGCAGTTACTGGACAGTGAACACCGGGGAGCTGTTTTTT
CASSYWTVNTGELFF
>-|TRBD2|TRBJ2-5|TRBV6-2/TRBV6-3
TGTGCCAGCAGTTACTTCCGAGCGGGAGAACCGGAGACCCAGTACTTC
CASSYFRAGEPETQYF
>-|-|TRBJ2-7|TRBV3-1/TRBV3-2
TGTGCCAGCAGCCAAGATTGGGGCGGGGCTTTTGGTGAGCAGTACTTC
CASSQDWGGAFGEQYF
>-|-|TRBJ1-3|TRBV7-3
TGTGCCAGCAGCCAAGCGAGTGGAAACACCATATATTTT
CASSQASGNTIYF
>-|-|TRBJ1-4|TRBV27
TGTGCCAGCAGTTTCGAAATGAGTTCATCTGGTGAAAAACTGTTTTTT
CASSFEMSSSGEKLFF
>-|-|TRBJ1-5|TRBV7-2
TGTGCCAGCAGCTACGCAGGGGCTGGGAATCAGCCCCAGCATTTT
CASSYAGAGNQPQHF
>-|-|TRBJ1-5|TRBV7-2
TGTGCCAGCAGCTTAAGCTTAAGCAATCAGCCCCAGCATTTT
CASSLSLSNQPQHF
>-|-|TRBJ2-1|TRBV28
TGTGCCAGCAGTTTATTAGCGTCGAGCTCCTACAATGAGCAGTTCTTC
CASSLLASSSYNEQFF
>-|-|TRBJ1-5|TRBV10-3
TGTGCCTCCCGTCCCCCAGGGGATCAGCCCCAGCATTTT
CASRPPGDQPQHF
>-|TRBD1|TRBJ2-1|TRBV6-5
TGTGCCAGCACCCCGGATTACAGGGGCAATGAGCAGTTCTTC
CASTPDYRGNEQFF
>few|-|TRBJ1-3|TRBV2
TGTGCCAGCAGGCAGGGCGTGGAAAACACCATATATTTT
CASRQGVENTIYF
>-|TRBD1|TRBJ1-3|TRBV2
TGTGCCAGCGTGGGGACAGGGGCTGGAAACACCATATATTTT
CASVGTGAGNTIYF
>-|TRBD1|TRBJ1-2|TRBV9
TGTGCCAGCACCGAGACAGGGAACCACTATGGCTACACCTTC
CASTETGNHYGYTF
>-|TRBD1|TRBJ1-2|TRBV2
TGTGCCAGCAGTGAGGGACAGGCGGCTAACTATGGCTACACCTTC
CASSEGQAANYGYTF
>-|TRBD2|TRBJ2-5|TRBV9
TGTGCCAGCAGCTCGAGTCCGGGACTAGTGGGGTGGGAGACCCAGTACTTC
CASSSSPGLVGWETQYF
>-|TRBD1|TRBJ1-5|TRBV2
TGTGCCAGCAGGGACAGGGCTCGCAATCAGCCCCAGCATTTT
CASRDRARNQPQHF
>-|TRBD1|TRBJ1-5|TRBV5-1
TGCGCCAGCAGCACGGGACAGGAAGGGAATCAGCCCCAGCATTTT
CASSTGQEGNQPQHF
>-|-|TRBJ2-7|TRBV3-1/TRBV3-2
TGTGCCTCAAGGCGGCGGGACTACGAGCAGTACTTC
CASRRRDYEQYF
>-|TRBD2|TRBJ2-7|TRBV9
TGTGCCAGCAGCGTTGAACCGGGACTAGTGGGTTTTGAGCAGTACTTC
CASSVEPGLVGFEQYF
>-|TRBD1|TRBJ2-3|TRBV10-3
TGTGCCATCAGTGCGGGATCCGGGACAGGACGCACAGATACGCAGTATTTT
CAISAGSGTGRTDTQYF
>-|-|TRBJ1-5|TRBV27
TGTGCCAGCAGCCATGGGACACCTTATCAGCCCCAGCATTTT
CASSHGTPYQPQHF
>-|-|TRBJ2-7|TRBV6-5
TGTGCCAGCAGAGCCGCTGGCGGGGGCCAAGAGCAGTACTTC
CASRAAGGGQEQYF
>-|-|TRBJ2-7|TRBV27
TGTGCCAGCAGTTGGAGCGGTCTAACCTACGAGCAGTACTTC
CASSWSGLTYEQYF
>-|-|TRBJ1-5|TRBV19
TGTGCCAGTAGTTGGACAGAGAGAAGCCATCAGCCCCAGCATTTT
CASSWTERSHQPQHF